One and the same sample provided the 27 T cell receptor beta chains below, sequenced in a study of immune characterization of retroperitoneal liposarcoma. MiXCR was run by TCRdb on the PCR reads, yielding one entry per CDR3 protein. The table has a few thousand distinct CDR3 sequences, 40% to 55% seen once. Sequencing was performed on tumor tissue. Receptor source: a male donor with retroperitoneal liposarcoma.

This clonotype is labeled as medium-sized. This sequence joins TRBV5-4 and TRBJ2-1; maybe TRBD2 (7 bases). Germline CDR1 and CDR2: SGHNT and YYREEE (reference sequence). V was trimmed by 4 bases and J by 3 bases, leaving 17 bases between them. The CDR3 has 16 residues. The CDR3 bases are TGTGCCAGCAGCCCAGTTAAGGGGGGGGACTACAATGAGCAGTTCTTC. As protein: CASSPVKGGDYNEQFF.

The chain carries TRBV7-7 and TRBJ2-3; no definite D call. The CDR3 loop spans 14 amino acids. The germline V and J ends were trimmed by 5 bases and 0 bases, with 9 bases remaining between them. CDR1 is SSHAT, CDR2 FNYEAQ, per germline (reference sequence). CDR3 bases: TGTGCCAGCAGCCCCGGACCTAGCACAGATACGCAGTATTTT. Translating gives CASSPGPSTDTQYF.

This clonotype was recorded once. The chain links TRBV11-3 to TRBJ1-1; D not resolved. The germline V gene encodes CDR1 SGHNT and CDR2 YENEEA. The CDR3 extends over 16 amino acids. V was pared by 0 bases and J by 1 base, with 12 bases between. The CDR3 DNA sequence: TGTGCCAGCAGCTTAGATCGTGGGATCGGGAACACTGAAGCTTTCTTT. It translates to CASSLDRGIGNTEAFF.

This chain joins TRBV6-1 and TRBJ2-1; tentative D call: TRBD2 (5 bases). From germline, CDR1 is MNHNS and CDR2 SASEGT. Trimming took 5 bases from V and 10 from J, leaving 24 bases between them. The CDR3 has 16 amino acids. CDR3 nucleotide sequence: TGTGCCAGCAGTCAGGATACGGACTCCTCCTCCTACGAGCAGTTCTTC. This sequence encodes CASSQDTDSSSYEQFF.

The chain has TRBV9 and TRBJ1-6; tentatively, D is TRBD1 (5 bases). The CDR3 runs to 15 residues. In germline, CDR1 is SGDLS, CDR2 YYNGEE. V lost 0 bases to trimming and J lost 7 bases, with 11 bases between them. The CDR3 DNA follows: TGTGCCAGCAGCGTAGGGGCAGGGAAGAATTCACCCCTCCACTTT. This translates into CASSVGAGKNSPLHF.

By its share, this clonotype is large. The chain links TRBV11-3 to TRBJ2-5; possibly TRBD2 for D (6 bases). The germline V and J ends were trimmed by 3 bases and 11 bases, with 13 bases remaining between them. Germline-derived CDR1 and CDR2 are SGHNT and YENEEA. The CDR3 has 12 residues. This CDR3 reads CASSFGTSEQYF. CDR3 nucleotides: TGTGCCAGCAGCTTTGGGACTTCTGAGCAGTACTTC. Using reference TRBV11-3 and TRBJ2-5 for the parts outside the CDR3, the full variable domain is EAGVVQSPRYKIIEKKQPVAFWCNPISGHNTLYWYLQNLGQGPELLIRYENEEAVDDSQLPKDRFSAERLKGVDSTLKIQPAELGDSAVYLCASSFGTSEQYFGPGTRLLVL.

The rearrangement links TRBV7-6 to TRBJ2-1; D gene unclear. This CDR3 is built from 14 residues. The V end was cut by 5 bases, the J end by 4 bases, with 12 bases between. Germline CDR1 is SGHVS and CDR2 is FNYEAQ. CDR3 nucleotides: TGTGCCAGCAGCCCATCAGGACCGTACAATGAGCAGTTCTTC. Its translation: CASSPSGPYNEQFF. Based on the CDR3 plus reference TRBV7-6 and TRBJ2-1, the full variable domain is GAGVSQSPRYKVTKRGQDVALRCDPISGHVSLYWYRQALGQGPEFLTYFNYEAQQDKSGLPNDRFSAERPEGSISTLTIQRTEQRDSAMYRCASSPSGPYNEQFFGPGTRLTVL.

To note about this clonotype: A read error is likely, as this CDR3 ends without the conserved phenylalanine or tryptophan. The chain links TRBV6-6 to TRBJ2-1; possibly TRBD1 for D (6 bases). The DNA end is more similar to TRBJ2-5, so the J call may be wrong. Germline V gives CDR1 MNHNY, CDR2 SVGAGI (reference sequence). There are 15 residues in the CDR3. The CDR3 DNA reads TGTGCCAGCACCCCAAAGGACAGAAACCAAGAGACCCAGTACTTA. This translates into CASTPKDRNQETQYL.

Worth noting for this clonotype: A much larger clone differs from this one at a single base, so this may be a read error. Since the CDR3 does not end with the conserved phenylalanine or tryptophan, this likely comes from a read error. V usage is TRBV6-6 and J usage is TRBJ2-2; D may be TRBD1 (7 bases). This CDR3 comprises 19 residues. Germline CDR1 MNHNY, CDR2 SVGAGI (reference sequence). V was shortened by 6 bases and J by 4 bases, with 27 bases between the two germline ends. The CDR3 nucleotides are TGTGCCAGCAGCCGCATGGGACTGACAGGGCTGTTGGGCACCGGGGAGCTGTTTCTT. Translated, it gives CASSRMGLTGLLGTGELFL.

The chain is built from TRBV5-5 and TRBJ2-1; D is possibly TRBD2 (6 bases). The J call may be faulty, since TRBJ2-7 better matches the DNA end. The CDR3 runs to 15 residues. Germline loops: CDR1 SGHKS, CDR2 YYEKEE (reference sequence). The CDR3 sequence: CASSLDGGDVYEQYF. The CDR3, as DNA: TGTGCCAGCAGCTTGGATGGCGGGGATGTATACGAGCAGTACTTC.

This clonotype is categorized as medium-sized. The chain combines TRBV5-4 with TRBJ2-1; maybe TRBD2 (6 bases). Trimming stripped 4 bases from V and 3 bases from J, with 23 bases between. CDR3 size: 18 residues. CDR1 is SGHNT and CDR2 is YYREEE in the germline V gene (reference sequence). CDR3 sequence: CASSRQLAGGWGYNEQFF. The DNA for the CDR3 is TGTGCCAGCAGCAGGCAACTAGCCGGAGGGTGGGGCTACAATGAGCAGTTCTTC.

The chain uses TRBV7-2 and TRBJ2-1; tentative D call: TRBD2 (7 bases). Germline lookup yields CDR1 SGHTA and CDR2 FQGNSA. This CDR3 is 15 amino acids long. Trimming took 3 bases from V and 7 from J, leaving 16 bases between them. CDR3 residues: CASSFRGARGNEQFF. CDR3 in DNA: TGTGCCAGCAGCTTCCGGGGGGCCCGGGGTAATGAGCAGTTCTTC.

V is TRBV6-1 and J is TRBJ2-5; 7 bases map to TRBD2. The V gene's germline CDR1 is MNHNS and CDR2 SASEGT. Germline trimming cut 8 bases from V and 7 bases from J; bases unmatched to any gene: 7. CDR3 length: 12 amino acids. The CDR3 sequence: CASGRPGGTQYF. The CDR3 bases are TGTGCCAGCGGTAGGCCGGGGGGGACCCAGTACTTC.

The chain combines TRBV6-5 with TRBJ2-7; no clear D. The V end was cut by 0 bases, the J end by 5 bases, with 20 bases between. Germline CDR1 is MNHEY and CDR2 is SVGAGI. The CDR3 covers 17 residues. Written as DNA, the CDR3 is TGTGCCAGCAGTTACTCGTTTCTACGGATCCCCGGCCACGAGCAGTACTTC. It is translated as CASSYSFLRIPGHEQYF.

This clonotype was seen once. V and J are TRBV5-1 and TRBJ2-1; possibly TRBD1 for D (6 bases). Germline CDR1 SGHRS, CDR2 YFSETQ. The CDR3 covers 14 residues. Trimming removed 1 base from V and 9 bases from J, with 14 bases in between. CDR3 DNA sequence: TGCGCCAGCAGCTTGCGGGTCAGGGGCGGTGAGCAGTTCTTC. The encoded protein is CASSLRVRGGEQFF.

By frequency in the sample, this clonotype is medium-sized (0.01 to 0.1%). V and J are TRBV6-1 and TRBJ2-1, with a tentative D call TRBD2 (5 bases). The DNA end lines up better with TRBJ2-5; the J call may be wrong. CDR3 length: 14 residues. CDR1 MNHNS and CDR2 SASEGT come from the germline V gene. The CDR3 loop reads CASSQPGYPVTQYF. In DNA form, the CDR3 reads TGTGCCAGCAGTCAACCGGGGTACCCTGTGACCCAGTACTTC.

The J gene is TRBJ2-1, the V gene TRBV6-6; 12 nucleotides agree with TRBD2. Trimming took 5 bases from V and 10 from J; bases not matched to a gene: 9. The CDR3 spans 15 residues. Germline loops: CDR1 MNHNY, CDR2 SVGAGI (reference sequence). CDR3 in DNA: TGTGCCAGCAGTGGTCGACTAGCGGGGGCCTACGAGCAGTTCTTC. As protein: CASSGRLAGAYEQFF.

V is TRBV6-2 or TRBV6-3 and J is TRBJ2-1; 11 positions match TRBD1. The J call is in doubt because the DNA end fits TRBJ2-7 better. The CDR3 is 16 amino acids. CDR1 and CDR2 (germline): MNHEY, SVGEGT. The CDR3: CASSYLTGTGGYEQYF. The CDR3 DNA reads TGTGCCAGCAGTTACCTTACCGGGACAGGGGGCTACGAGCAGTACTTC.

This clonotype ranks as large (0.1 to 1%). The gene calls are TRBV12-3 or TRBV12-4 and TRBJ2-1, with TRBD2 as a possible D gene (6 bases). Trimming removed 0 bases at V and 8 bases at J, with 8 bases between. The CDR3 has 13 amino acids. This CDR3 is CASSLAGGDEQFF. As DNA, the CDR3 is TGTGCCAGCAGTTTAGCCGGCGGGGATGAGCAGTTCTTC.

This clonotype was detected only once. V usage is TRBV6-1 and J usage is TRBJ2-1, with a tentative D call TRBD2 (5 bases). V lost 4 bases and J lost 8, with 12 bases in between. This CDR3 contains 13 residues. The germline CDR1 and CDR2 sequences are MNHNS and SASEGT. The CDR3 region has the DNA TGTGCCAGCAGTGTCCGGGATGGCTATGAGCAGTTCTTC. It specifies CASSVRDGYEQFF.

This clonotype is classed as medium-sized. The rearrangement links TRBV6-1 to TRBJ2-2, with TRBD1 as a possible D gene (5 bases). The germline gives CDR1 MNHNS, CDR2 SASEGT. V was shortened by 2 bases and J by 5 bases, with 9 bases between the two germline ends. CDR3 length equals 14 residues. The CDR3 DNA reads as TGTGCCAGCAGTGAATCACAGGCTACCGGGGAGCTGTTTTTT. Translating gives CASSESQATGELFF.

The chain joins TRBV27 to TRBJ2-1; weak D call: TRBD2 (6 bases). Trimming stripped 7 bases from V and 3 bases from J, with 13 bases between. The CDR3 consists of 14 residues. Germline lookup yields CDR1 MNHEY and CDR2 SMNVEV (reference sequence). DNA of the CDR3: TGTGCCAGCACAAATAGCGGTCGCTACAATGAGCAGTTCTTC. It specifies CASTNSGRYNEQFF.

The chain uses TRBV6-2 or TRBV6-3 and TRBJ2-5; D unclear. This CDR3 contains 14 residues. V was clipped by 0 bases and J by 4 bases, with 9 bases between them. The germline CDR1 and CDR2 sequences are MNHEY and SVGEGT. The CDR3 reads CASSYSLGIETQYF. DNA for the CDR3: TGTGCCAGCAGTTACTCGTTAGGGATAGAGACCCAGTACTTC.

Only a few counts were recorded for this clonotype. The chain uses TRBV6-1 and TRBJ1-1, with no clear D. Germline CDR1 and CDR2: MNHNS and SASEGT. The CDR3 is made up of 14 amino acids. The V end was cut by 1 base, the J end by 5 bases, with 11 bases between. Here the CDR3 reads CASSEGGSRTEAFF. The CDR3 coding sequence is TGTGCCAGCAGTGAAGGAGGCAGTCGAACTGAAGCTTTCTTT.

The J gene is TRBJ2-2, the V gene TRBV12-3 or TRBV12-4, with 7 bases fitting TRBD2. This CDR3 is built from 14 residues. The trim removed 6 bases at V and 4 bases at J, leaving 5 bases unmatched. CDR3 in DNA: TGTGCCAGCAGGGGTAGCGGGTCCACCGGGGAGCTGTTTTTT. It translates to CASRGSGSTGELFF.

The sample holds a few counts of this clonotype. The genes are TRBV5-5 and TRBJ1-5; D ambiguous. Germline-derived CDR1 and CDR2 are SGHKS and YYEKEE (reference sequence). The V end lost 3 bases, the J end lost 4 bases, and 11 bases lay between the germline ends. CDR3 size: 14 residues. The CDR3 reads CASSSLDRNQPQHF. CDR3 nucleotides: TGTGCCAGCAGCTCCCTAGATAGAAATCAGCCCCAGCATTTT.

The chain joins TRBV11-2 to TRBJ2-5, with 13 bases aligning to TRBD2. Looked up from germline, CDR1 is SGHAT and CDR2 is FQNNGV. This CDR3 comprises 16 residues. J was trimmed by 4 bases and V by 5 bases; bases with no gene match: 7. The CDR3 loop reads CASSRTSGSSRETQYF. In DNA, the CDR3 is TGTGCCAGCAGCCGGACTAGCGGGAGCTCCCGAGAGACCCAGTACTTC.